This T cell receptor beta chain was sequenced for a study of blood T cell repertoires in COVID-19. Using immunoSEQ multiplex PCR, the repertoire was profiled, and TCRdb retains in-frame clones only, with some absent. The table lists roughly 250,000 clones, more than 75% of them singletons. Germline-derived CDR1 and CDR2 are MNHEY and SVGAGI. The CDR3 has 14 amino acids. V was clipped by 7 bases and J by 5 bases; unmatched bases: 5. The chain combines TRBV6-5 with TRBJ2-3, with TRBD1 identical over 11 bases. Sequencing was done on a sample of PBMCs or T cells enriched from blood (not recorded which). The sequence came from a woman in her 40s with acute COVID-19. CDR3 in amino acids: CASTSGQGVDTQYF. CDR3 in DNA: TGTGCCAGCACCTCGGGACAGGGGGTAGATACGCAGTATTTT.